The rows below give T cell receptor beta chains drawn from one sample of a study of radiation and T cells in renal cell carcinoma. Assay used: immunoSEQ multiplex PCR; TCRdb lists only in-frame clones, some missing. The table shows some 26,000 clones, with roughly 80% occurring only once. Sequenced here: blood, sampled from a patient whose treatment included radiotherapy and nephrectomy. Receptor source: a man in his 60s with renal cell carcinoma. CDR3s include the opening cysteine and the closing phenylalanine or tryptophan. A D gene is named only where the DNA matches it firmly. Rows give clone size only sometimes, using once, few, many, or a class for an expanded clone.

v_call	clone_size	j_call	d_call	cdr3_aa	cdr3_nt
TRBV9	-	TRBJ2-7	TRBD2	CASSVVLRGGRALVEQYF	TGTGCCAGCAGCGTAGTGTTGAGGGGCGGGAGGGCCCTAGTCGAGCAGTACTTC
TRBV18	-	TRBJ1-5	TRBD1	CASSFSGQNSNQPQHF	TGTGCCAGCTCATTTTCGGGACAGAATAGCAATCAGCCCCAGCATTTT
TRBV4-1	-	TRBJ2-3	TRBD2	CASSQVVTRGGAQYF	TGCGCCAGCAGCCAAGTAGTTACGCGGGGGGGTGCGCAGTATTTT
TRBV7-8	-	TRBJ2-5	TRBD2	CASSRRTSGLQETQYF	TGTGCCAGCAGCCGTAGGACTAGCGGGTTACAAGAGACCCAGTACTTC
TRBV19	-	TRBJ2-2	-	CASSKSGYGTGELFF	TGTGCCAGTAGTAAGTCAGGGTACGGCACCGGGGAGCTGTTTTTT
TRBV9	-	TRBJ2-7	-	CASSVGGDPYEQYF	TGTGCCAGCAGCGTAGGCGGGGACCCCTACGAGCAGTACTTC
TRBV7-6	-	TRBJ1-3	-	CASSPSARSGNTIYF	TGTGCCAGCAGCCCATCGGCTCGATCGGGAAACACCATATATTTT
TRBV19	once	TRBJ2-7	TRBD1	CASRSLDRDEQYF	TGTGCCAGTAGATCCCTAGACAGGGACGAGCAGTACTTC
TRBV6-5	-	TRBJ1-4	TRBD1	CASSPWGRGDEKLFF	TGTGCCAGCAGTCCCTGGGGCAGGGGGGATGAAAAACTGTTTTTT
TRBV10-3	once	TRBJ2-1	TRBD1	CATADRAYNEQFF	TGTGCCACCGCGGACAGGGCCTACAATGAGCAGTTCTTC
TRBV6-5	-	TRBJ1-4	-	CASSYSLQLNEKLFF	TGTGCCAGCAGTTACTCTTTACAGCTTAATGAAAAACTGTTTTTT
TRBV23-1	-	TRBJ1-5	TRBD1	CASSQSRRTGKSNQPQHF	TGCGCCAGCAGTCAATCACGTCGGACAGGGAAGAGCAATCAGCCCCAGCATTTT
TRBV27	-	TRBJ1-6	-	CASSTDRTGDSPLHF	TGTGCCAGCAGTACAGACCGAACAGGCGATTCACCCCTCCACTTT
TRBV4-1	-	TRBJ2-7	-	CASSQEWDRTYEQYF	TGCGCCAGCAGCCAAGAGTGGGACCGCACCTACGAGCAGTACTTC
TRBV4-3	once	TRBJ2-1	-	CASMDSSYNEQFF	TGCGCCAGCATGGACAGCTCCTACAATGAGCAGTTCTTC
TRBV9	-	TRBJ2-7	-	CASSVGTSYEQYF	TGTGCCAGCAGCGTGGGGACTTCCTACGAGCAGTACTTC
TRBV9	-	TRBJ1-2	TRBD1	CASSVGGQGANYGYTF	TGTGCCAGCAGCGTAGGAGGGCAGGGGGCGAACTATGGCTACACCTTC
TRBV29-1	-	TRBJ1-3	-	CSVGTLGGNTIYF	TGCAGCGTTGGAACCTTGGGAGGAAACACCATATATTTT
TRBV23-1	once	TRBJ2-7	-	CASSSCRDGLSGRQSYEQYF	TGCGCCAGCAGTTCCTGCCGGGACGGCCTATCCGGTCGACAGTCCTACGAGCAGTACTTC
TRBV7-6	few	TRBJ2-1	-	CASSLGNYSYNEQFF	TGTGCCAGCAGCTTAGGGAACTACTCCTACAATGAGCAGTTCTTC
TRBV5-1	-	TRBJ2-5	-	CASSFDSETQYF	TGCGCCAGCAGCTTTGATTCGGAGACCCAGTACTTC
TRBV6-1	-	TRBJ1-2	-	CASSEPGTSISTF	TGTGCCAGCAGTGAGCCTGGAACGTCTATTTCCACCTTC
TRBV9	once	TRBJ2-2	-	CASSVEGTLTGELFF	TGTGCCAGCAGCGTAGAGGGGACTCTCACCGGGGAGCTGTTTTTT
TRBV2	-	TRBJ2-3	-	CASRYPDTQYF	TGTGCCAGCCGCTACCCGGATACGCAGTATTTT
TRBV2	few	TRBJ1-1	-	CASRPSEIF	TGTGCCAGCAGACCTAGTGAGATCTTT
TRBV6-1	-	TRBJ2-7	-	CASMMDGSSYEQYF	TGTGCCAGCATGATGGACGGTAGCTCCTACGAGCAGTACTTC
TRBV7-3	-	TRBJ2-2	-	CASSLQGTGELFF	TGTGCCAGCAGCTTACAGGGGACCGGGGAGCTGTTTTTT
TRBV5-8	-	TRBJ2-1	-	CASSYDSLVGLVGNNEQFF	TGTGCCAGCAGCTATGACAGCCTGGTGGGCCTCGTAGGGAACAATGAGCAGTTCTTC
TRBV18	-	TRBJ2-1	-	CASSPRMGGDEQFF	TGTGCCAGCTCACCTCGGATGGGGGGCGATGAGCAGTTCTTC
TRBV27	-	TRBJ1-1	-	CASTYHRGGTEAFF	TGTGCCAGCACCTATCATCGGGGTGGCACTGAAGCTTTCTTT
TRBV11-2	-	TRBJ2-3	-	CASSLTDTQYF	TGTGCCAGCAGCTTAACAGATACGCAGTATTTT
TRBV5-8	-	TRBJ2-7	-	CASSLDPAQGGEQYF	TGTGCCAGCAGCTTGGACCCCGCCCAGGGCGGCGAGCAGTACTTC
TRBV5-6	-	TRBJ2-7	-	CASSSIGLHEQYF	TGTGCCAGCAGCTCCATTGGACTACACGAGCAGTACTTC
TRBV11-2	-	TRBJ1-5	-	CASSPGAGRNQPQHF	TGTGCCAGCAGCCCGGGGGCAGGCCGCAATCAGCCCCAGCATTTT
TRBV10-3	-	TRBJ2-2	-	CASLPVGGYTGELFF	TGTGCCAGCCTCCCTGTGGGTGGCTACACCGGGGAGCTGTTTTTT
TRBV27	-	TRBJ2-7	TRBD2	CASSFVRRGEVEQYF	TGTGCCAGCAGCTTCGTCCGTCGGGGGGAGGTCGAGCAGTACTTC
TRBV15	-	TRBJ2-1	-	CATSSPPGNEQFF	TGTGCCACCAGCAGCCCTCCGGGCAATGAGCAGTTCTTC
TRBV30	-	TRBJ1-4	-	CVGLSNEKLFF	TGTGTCGGCTTATCTAATGAAAAACTGTTTTTT
TRBV4-1	-	TRBJ2-2	-	CASSQEGRPTNTGELFF	TGCGCCAGCAGCCAAGAGGGAAGGCCTACGAACACCGGGGAGCTGTTTTTT
TRBV11-1	-	TRBJ2-1	-	CASSLEFDQLDEQFF	TGTGCCAGCAGCTTAGAATTTGATCAGTTGGATGAGCAGTTCTTC
TRBV5-3	-	TRBJ2-2	-	CASSPYTGELFF	TGTGCCAGCAGCCCGTACACCGGGGAGCTGTTTTTT
TRBV27	-	TRBJ2-7	TRBD1	CASSLHGTDEQYF	TGTGCCAGCAGTCTACATGGGACAGACGAGCAGTACTTC
TRBV28	-	TRBJ2-7	-	CASNGGQRSDEQYF	TGTGCCAGCAATGGAGGACAGCGGTCCGACGAGCAGTACTTC
TRBV7-2	-	TRBJ1-2	-	CASSLAVYGYTF	TGTGCCAGCAGCTTAGCAGTCTATGGCTACACCTTC
TRBV11-2	-	TRBJ1-2	-	CASSLDVSGYTF	TGTGCCAGCAGCTTAGACGTCTCGGGCTACACCTTC
TRBV7-9	few	TRBJ2-7	-	CASGLLGAYEQYF	TGTGCCAGCGGCCTCTTAGGGGCCTACGAGCAGTACTTC
TRBV5-5	-	TRBJ2-1	-	CASSFGSSYNEQFF	TGTGCCAGCAGCTTCGGGAGCTCCTACAATGAGCAGTTCTTC
TRBV7-9	few	TRBJ2-7	TRBD2	CASSPTSGVNLYEQYF	TGTGCCAGCAGCCCTACTAGCGGGGTTAATCTCTACGAGCAGTACTTC
TRBV7-9	medium-sized	TRBJ2-2	TRBD2	CASSASGRGTGELFF	TGTGCCAGCAGCGCTAGCGGGAGAGGTACCGGGGAGCTGTTTTTT
TRBV15	-	TRBJ2-4	-	CATEGVEDIQYF	TGTGCCACCGAGGGAGTGGAGGACATTCAGTACTTC